This TCR beta chain was retrieved from a study of T cell responses to AZD1222 COVID-19 vaccine. Findings and limits, study-wide: Epitopes outside B.1.351 and B.1.1.7 mutated regions reportedly drew nearly half of spike TCRs. Donors were chiefly white British, with a greater number of females, and clonal diversity was perhaps underestimated. The breadth and depth of Spike-specific TCRs increased once two AZD1222 doses had been given.

In regard to this clone: Its antigen is not known. At one boundary the junction diverges from the germline segment, which might be a read error.

The protocol was immunoSEQ multiplex PCR, while the TCRdb copy is restricted to in-frame clones and leaves out a portion. The sample has around 140,000 clones, approximately 91% seen once. The CDR3 loop spans 15 amino acids. Germline values: CDR1 MNHNS, CDR2 SASEGT. This chain joins TRBV6-1 and TRBJ1-6; 9 nucleotides align to TRBD1. The sample was peripheral blood, taken 28 days after the second dose of the MenACWY control vaccine. This TCR was sampled from an adult who received the MenACWY meningococcal vaccine as a control. The CDR3 reads CASNEQGAETSPLHF. CDR3 in DNA: TGTGCCAGCAATGAACAGGGGGCAGAGACTTCACCCCTCCACTTT.